The 14 T cell receptor beta chains presented below share a single source sample, sequenced in a study of T-cell memory formation after mild COVID-19. TCRdb recomputed calls from the 5' RACE reads with MiXCR, one row per CDR3 protein. The table shows roughly 130,000 distinct CDR3 sequences, with approximately 15% occurring only once. Source material: PBMCs or a T cell subset sorted from them (not recorded which). These TCRs come from a man between 18 and 29 years old who had mild COVID-19 (a few samples of this study predate the infection). Cell type and time point are not known.

In its sample, this clonotype was seen a few times. The V gene is TRBV24-1, the J gene TRBJ2-2; D remains unclear. CDR1 and CDR2 (germline): KGHDR, SFDVKD. V was cut by 7 bases and J by 0 bases, with 5 bases left in between. This CDR3 has 13 amino acids. CDR3 loop: CATSRPNTGELFF. The DNA for the CDR3 is TGTGCCACCAGCAGACCGAACACCGGGGAGCTGTTTTTT.

This CDR3 reads CASSTQHSYEQYV. The CDR3 nucleotides are TGTGCCAGCAGTACACAACACAGCTACGAGCAGTACGTC. The rearrangement uses TRBV28 and TRBJ2-7; unclear D gene. V shed 5 bases and J shed 3 bases, with 11 bases lying between them. Germline assignment: CDR1 MDHEN and CDR2 SYDVKM. This CDR3 has 13 residues.

The chain links TRBV6-2 or TRBV6-3 to TRBJ2-7, with D perhaps matching TRBD2 (5 bases). CDR1 is MNHEY and CDR2 is SVGEGT in the germline V gene. V was trimmed by 6 bases and J by 2 bases, leaving 20 bases between them. This CDR3 comprises 16 residues. CDR3 coding DNA: TGTGCCAGCAGCTCCCCCCGAGGGCGAATACCCTACGAGCAGTACGTC. The encoded protein is CASSSPRGRIPYEQYV.

The chain has TRBV7-9 and TRBJ2-1; possibly TRBD2 for D (6 bases). The CDR3 has 17 residues. V lost 6 bases to trimming and J lost 2 bases, with 20 bases between them. Germline CDR1 and CDR2: SEHNR and FQNEAQ (reference sequence). The CDR3 DNA reads as TGTGCCAGCAGTTCTCCCCGCCAGGGAGGAGCCTACAATGAGCAGTTCTTC. The encoded protein is CASSSPRQGGAYNEQFF.

V gene TRBV6-5 combines with J gene TRBJ1-2; 9 bases agree with TRBD1. This CDR3 contains 16 residues. Germline V lookup: CDR1 MNHEY, CDR2 SVGAGI. V was pared by 5 bases and J by 5 bases, with 12 bases of the junction left unmatched. The CDR3 coding sequence is TGTGCCAGCAGTGCTTCGGACAGGGGACTTCCTTATGGCTACACCTTC. Protein sequence: CASSASDRGLPYGYTF.

This rearrangement joins TRBV28 to TRBJ2-5, with 9 bases fitting TRBD2. Germline-derived CDR1 and CDR2 are MDHEN and SYDVKM. The trim removed 6 bases at V and 5 bases at J, leaving 10 bases unmatched. CDR3 length: 15 amino acids. This CDR3 reads CASSDALAGSETQYF. The CDR3 nucleotides read TGTGCCAGCAGCGACGCCCTAGCGGGGTCTGAGACCCAGTACTTC.

This chain uses TRBV9 with TRBJ2-3; weak D call: TRBD1 (6 bases). Trimming took 3 bases from V and 6 from J, leaving 14 bases between them. The CDR3 extends over 14 amino acids. The germline gives CDR1 SGDLS, CDR2 YYNGEE. In DNA, the CDR3 is TGTGCCAGCAGCGCGCTGGGGGCCTTGGATACGCAGTATTTT. Protein product: CASSALGALDTQYF.

Ten or more counts support this clonotype. The chain recombines TRBV4-3 with TRBJ2-2; D not certain. The germline V gene has CDR1 LGHNA and CDR2 YSLEER. V lost 2 bases to trimming and J lost 3 bases, with 4 bases between them. There are 13 residues in the CDR3. The CDR3 protein is CASSQWDTGELFF. For the CDR3, the DNA is TGCGCCAGCAGCCAATGGGACACCGGGGAGCTGTTTTTT.

The V call is TRBV5-1, the J call TRBJ2-5; perhaps TRBD2 as D (5 bases). V gave up 0 bases and J gave up 4 bases, with 10 bases separating them. The germline gives CDR1 SGHRS, CDR2 YFSETQ. This CDR3 has 14 amino acids. The CDR3 loop reads CASSLANGIETQYF. Here the CDR3 DNA reads TGCGCCAGCAGCTTGGCCAACGGGATAGAGACCCAGTACTTC.

The V and J genes are TRBV5-1 and TRBJ2-5, with D unclear. CDR1 and CDR2 (germline): SGHRS, YFSETQ. V shed 0 bases and J shed 1 base, with 7 bases lying between them. This CDR3 has 14 residues. CDR3 amino acids: CASSLGRPQETQYF. The CDR3 coding sequence is TGCGCCAGCAGCTTGGGGCGGCCCCAAGAGACCCAGTACTTC.

This clonotype occurred a few times. Here the CDR3 reads CASSYSGGPEAFF. The CDR3 DNA reads TGTGCCAGCAGTTACTCGGGGGGGCCTGAAGCTTTCTTT. This chain links TRBV6-5 with TRBJ1-1, with D perhaps matching TRBD1 (6 bases). CDR3 length: 13 amino acids. The V gene lost 0 bases and the J gene lost 6 bases, with 8 bases spanning the gap. CDR1 MNHEY and CDR2 SVGAGI come from the germline V gene.

In this sample, this clonotype turned up a few times. The chain couples TRBV5-1 to TRBJ2-5, with a weak D call TRBD2 (5 bases). Germline lookup yields CDR1 SGHRS and CDR2 YFSETQ. V was shortened by 0 bases and J by 4 bases, with 10 bases between the two germline ends. The CDR3 is made up of 14 amino acids. DNA for the CDR3: TGCGCCAGCAGCTTGGCCCCAGCGGTAGAGACCCAGTACTTC. As protein: CASSLAPAVETQYF.

There are a few counts of this clonotype. DNA for the CDR3: TGTGCCAGCAGCCTGGGCCCTGCCGACGTCCTGACTTTC. This gives the protein CASSLGPADVLTF. V usage is TRBV7-8 and J usage is TRBJ2-6; no firm D call. The CDR3 loop spans 13 amino acids. Germline V gives CDR1 SGHVS, CDR2 FQNEAQ. With 5 bases removed from V and 11 bases from J, the gap between germline ends came to 13 bases.

In its sample, this clonotype was seen many times. The chain links TRBV10-3 to TRBJ2-2; 11 positions match TRBD2. J lost 4 bases, V lost 3 bases, and 1 base had no gene match. Germline assignment: CDR1 ENHRY and CDR2 SYGVKD. CDR3 length: 15 residues. CDR3 region: CAISDTSGGTGELFF. CDR3 DNA sequence: TGTGCCATCAGTGATACTAGCGGGGGCACCGGGGAGCTGTTTTTT.